One sample yielded the 30 T cell receptor beta chains listed below, sequenced in a study of blood T cell repertoires in COVID-19. Using immunoSEQ multiplex PCR, the repertoire was profiled, and TCRdb retains in-frame clones only, with some absent. The table lists a few hundred thousand clones, more than 80% of them singletons, with under 7.5% in the top ten. The sequencing input was peripheral blood. The receptors originated from a man younger than 35 who had recovered from COVID-19.

In this sample, this clone turned up many times. This chain's CDR3 is CATSRAGGTYMFF. CDR3 coding DNA: TGTGCCACCAGCAGAGCCGGAGGCACTTATATGTTTTTT. The chain joins TRBV15 to TRBJ1-4; D not certain. V gave up 1 base and J gave up 15 bases, with 15 bases separating them. The germline V gene has CDR1 LNHNV and CDR2 YYDKDF (reference sequence). There are 13 residues in the CDR3.

The V call is TRBV29-1, the J call TRBJ2-2; 9 bases align to TRBD1. The CDR3 is 15 amino acids. In germline, CDR1 is SQVTM, CDR2 ANQGSEA. Trimming removed 6 bases from V and 4 bases from J; junction bases left unmatched: 9. CDR3 loop: CSVGPGQGVTGELFF. CDR3 bases: TGCAGCGTCGGACCGGGACAGGGTGTCACCGGGGAGCTGTTTTTT.

The chain has TRBV5-1 and TRBJ2-5; TRBD1 matches 7 bases. Trimming cost V 2 bases and J 3 bases; bases outside gene matches: 22. Germline lookup yields CDR1 SGHRS and CDR2 YFSETQ. This CDR3 region has 20 residues. CDR3 sequence reads: CASSFSPGNFRDSLEETQYF. DNA of the CDR3: TGCGCCAGCAGCTTTTCGCCGGGAAACTTCCGGGACAGCCTTGAAGAGACCCAGTACTTC.

This chain links TRBV5-1 with TRBJ1-2; 7 bases line up with TRBD1. Germline lookup yields CDR1 SGHRS and CDR2 YFSETQ. This CDR3 has 15 amino acids. The trim removed 0 bases at V and 6 bases at J, leaving 8 bases unmatched. The CDR3 region has the DNA TGCGCCAGCAGCTTGGTAGGGGACAGCCGGGATGGCTACACCTTC. Translated, it gives CASSLVGDSRDGYTF.

The rearrangement links TRBV7-2 to TRBJ1-1; possibly TRBD1 for D (6 bases). CDR1 and CDR2 from the germline V gene are SGHTA and FQGNSA. The V end lost 2 bases, the J end lost 5 bases, and 18 bases lay between the germline ends. This CDR3 is built from 16 residues. The CDR3 DNA is TGTGCCAGCAGCTTAAATTACCTGTTGGGGGCGACTGAAGCTTTCTTT. This gives the protein CASSLNYLLGATEAFF.

The chain is built from TRBV2 and TRBJ1-4; 9 bases line up with TRBD1. Germline V gene lookup returns CDR1 SNHLY and CDR2 FYNNEI. Trimming cost V 8 bases and J 8 bases; bases outside gene matches: 6. There are 13 residues in the CDR3. The CDR3 is CASRTGAPEKLFF. DNA for the CDR3: TGTGCCAGCCGGACAGGGGCTCCGGAAAAACTGTTTTTT.

V gene TRBV27 combines with J gene TRBJ1-5, with D tentatively TRBD1 (5 bases). The germline V gene encodes CDR1 MNHEY and CDR2 SMNVEV (reference sequence). V was cut by 5 bases and J by 2 bases, with 13 bases left in between. The length of the CDR3 is 15 residues. CDR3 in amino acids: CASSPAGIGNQPQHF. CDR3 sequence (DNA): TGTGCCAGCAGTCCCGCAGGGATTGGCAATCAGCCCCAGCATTTT.

CDR3 DNA: TGTGCCAGTAGTGTGACAGGGGACAGTAATGAAAAACTGTTTTTT. Translating gives CASSVTGDSNEKLFF. J is TRBJ1-4 and V is TRBV19, with 8 bases identical to TRBD1. The germline V gene encodes CDR1 LNHDA and CDR2 SQIVND (reference sequence). This CDR3 region has 15 residues. J gave up 4 bases and V 5 bases, and 6 bases lay outside the gene matches. Variable domain in full (rest from reference TRBV19 and TRBJ1-4): DGGITQSPKYLFRKEGQNVTLSCEQNLNHDAMYWYRQDPGQGLRLIYYSQIVNDFQKGDIAEGYSVSREKKESFPLTVTSAQKNPTAFYLCASSVTGDSNEKLFFGSGTQLSVL.

The rearrangement uses TRBV20-1 and TRBJ2-7; D gene uncertain. The CDR3 runs to 11 residues. V lost 0 bases and J 9 bases, leaving 9 bases between the germline ends. The V gene's germline CDR1 is DFQATT and CDR2 SNEGSKA (reference sequence). CDR3 region: CSARDAGGQYF. The CDR3 region has the DNA TGCAGTGCTAGAGATGCCGGTGGGCAGTACTTC.

This chain connects TRBV19 to TRBJ2-1, with 8 bases fitting TRBD2. CDR1 and CDR2 (germline): LNHDA, SQIVND (reference sequence). V shed 5 bases and J 4 bases; nucleotides not matched to a gene: 7. This CDR3 comprises 15 residues. As DNA, the CDR3 is TGTGCCAGTAGTCGGGCGGGACTAGAATACAATGAGCAGTTCTTC. It is translated as CASSRAGLEYNEQFF. The whole variable domain, remainder taken from reference TRBV19 and TRBJ2-1, is DGGITQSPKYLFRKEGQNVTLSCEQNLNHDAMYWYRQDPGQGLRLIYYSQIVNDFQKGDIAEGYSVSREKKESFPLTVTSAQKNPTAFYLCASSRAGLEYNEQFFGPGTRLTVL.

J is TRBJ2-7 and V is TRBV6-5, with 7 bases fitting TRBD2. This CDR3 has 15 residues. The junction had 10 bases not matched to a gene; V was cut back by 5 bases and J by 3 bases. The germline V gene encodes CDR1 MNHEY and CDR2 SVGAGI. CDR3 sequence reads: CASSHKVAGVYEQYF. In DNA, the CDR3 is TGTGCCAGCAGTCACAAAGTAGCGGGCGTCTACGAGCAGTACTTC.

The chain employs TRBV4-2 and TRBJ1-2; tentative D call: TRBD1 (5 bases). V gave up 2 bases and J gave up 3 bases, with 13 bases separating them. Germline CDR1 and CDR2: LGHNA and YNFKEQ. The CDR3 loop spans 15 amino acids. The CDR3 protein is CASSQKAGGDYGYTF. CDR3 in DNA: TGTGCCAGCAGCCAAAAAGCAGGAGGGGACTATGGCTACACCTTC.

The V call is TRBV6-5, the J call TRBJ1-3, with D unclear. This CDR3 has 15 amino acids. Germline lookup yields CDR1 MNHEY and CDR2 SVGAGI. The V end lost 6 bases, the J end lost 4 bases, and 16 bases lay between the germline ends. The CDR3 is CASRHPAERGNTIYF. The CDR3 DNA reads as TGTGCCAGCAGGCACCCCGCGGAGCGGGGAAACACCATATATTTT.

This sequence joins TRBV7-9 and TRBJ2-3, with D tentatively TRBD1 (6 bases). Germline CDR1 SEHNR, CDR2 FQNEAQ (reference sequence). V was clipped by 6 bases and J by 4 bases, with 14 bases between them. This CDR3 contains 14 residues. The DNA of the CDR3 is TGTGCCAGCAGTGCAGTCAGGGGAGCAGATACGCAGTATTTT. It is translated as CASSAVRGADTQYF.

As concerns this clone: In the same sample, other DNA sequences code for this CDR3. V usage is TRBV7-9 and J usage is TRBJ1-1, with D hard to call. Germline CDR1 reads SEHNR; CDR2 reads FQNEAQ (reference sequence). Trimming stripped 5 bases from V and 5 bases from J, with 6 bases between. This CDR3 comprises 11 residues. Here the CDR3 reads CASSPGTEAFF. The CDR3 DNA follows: TGTGCCAGCAGCCCCGGGACTGAAGCTTTCTTT.

The rearrangement links TRBV19 to TRBJ1-2, with 12 bases lining up with TRBD1. Unmatched junction bases numbered 14, after V lost 5 bases and J lost 7 bases. Per the germline V gene, CDR1 is LNHDA and CDR2 is SQIVND (reference sequence). CDR3 size: 17 residues. CDR3 protein: CASSLLPGQGAIGGYTF. CDR3 nucleotides: TGTGCCAGTAGTCTCTTACCGGGACAGGGGGCTATTGGTGGCTACACCTTC.

The chain uses TRBV27 and TRBJ2-1; 7 bases match TRBD2. The CDR3 sequence is 15 residues long. The V and J ends lost 4 bases and 4 bases, in that order; junction bases with no gene match: 7. Germline values: CDR1 MNHEY, CDR2 SMNVEV (reference sequence). CDR3 in DNA: TGTGCCAGCAGTTCAGCGGGGAACAATTACAATGAGCAGTTCTTC. The encoded protein is CASSSAGNNYNEQFF.

The chain couples TRBV7-3 to TRBJ2-3, with a possible D match to TRBD2 (5 bases). Per germline, CDR1 SGHTA and CDR2 FQGTGA. V lost 2 bases, J lost 0 bases, and 6 bases lay in between. The CDR3 covers 14 residues. The CDR3, as DNA: TGTGCCAGCAGCTTAGGACTGAGCACAGATACGCAGTATTTT. This translates into CASSLGLSTDTQYF.

The chain uses TRBV4-2 and TRBJ1-2; D gene ambiguous. CDR3 length: 16 residues. Germline V CDR1 and CDR2: LGHNA, YNFKEQ. V dropped 0 bases and J dropped 5 bases, with 16 bases sitting between them. In DNA, the CDR3 is TGTGCCAGCAGCCAAGAATTGTCCGGGATGGTATATGGCTACACCTTC. Translation gives CASSQELSGMVYGYTF.

This chain uses TRBV6-5 with TRBJ1-2, with TRBD1 matching over 7 bases. V gave up 3 bases and J gave up 7 bases; unmatched junction bases: 8. The CDR3 spans 14 residues. The germline V gene has CDR1 MNHEY and CDR2 SVGAGI. The CDR3 region is CASSYYRQGGGYTF. In DNA, the CDR3 is TGTGCCAGCAGTTATTATCGGCAGGGGGGTGGCTACACCTTC.

The chain recombines TRBV4-2 with TRBJ2-1; weak D call: TRBD1 (5 bases). Trimming removed 3 bases at V and 7 bases at J, with 13 bases between. The CDR3 is 14 residues long. From germline, CDR1 is LGHNA and CDR2 YNFKEQ. The CDR3 loop reads CASSHPHRPNEQFF. The CDR3 nucleotides are TGTGCCAGCAGCCATCCACACAGGCCGAATGAGCAGTTCTTC.

The chain links TRBV15 to TRBJ1-1; 8 bases fit TRBD1. J gave up 0 bases and V 6 bases, and 3 bases lay outside the gene matches. The CDR3 is 14 amino acids. Looked up from germline, CDR1 is LNHNV and CDR2 is YYDKDF (reference sequence). The CDR3 DNA follows: TGTGCCACCAGACAACAGGGGGTGAACACTGAAGCTTTCTTT. It encodes CATRQQGVNTEAFF. The full variable domain, rest sourced from reference TRBV15 and TRBJ1-1, is DAMVIQNPRYQVTQFGKPVTLSCSQTLNHNVMYWYQQKSSQAPKLLFHYYDKDFNNEADTPDNFQSRRPNTSFCFLDIRSPGLGDTAMYLCATRQQGVNTEAFFGQGTRLTVV.

This clone turned up a few times. This chain uses TRBV7-3 with TRBJ1-3, with D possibly TRBD1 on 5 matching bases. Germline lookup yields CDR1 SGHTA and CDR2 FQGTGA. The CDR3 loop spans 13 amino acids. Trimming took 5 bases from V and 4 from J, leaving 9 bases between them. CDR3 amino acids: CASSLQGGNTIYF. The CDR3 DNA reads as TGTGCCAGCAGCCTTCAGGGAGGAAACACCATATATTTT. Using reference TRBV7-3 and TRBJ1-3 for the parts outside the CDR3, the full variable domain is GAGVSQTPSNKVTEKGKYVELRCDPISGHTALYWYRQSLGQGPEFLIYFQGTGAADDSGLPNDRFFAVRPEGSVSTLKIQRTERGDSAVYLCASSLQGGNTIYFGEGSWLTVV.

CDR3 DNA sequence: TGCGCCAGCAGCTCCAGCTCCTACGAGCAGTACTTC. This sequence encodes CASSSSSYEQYF. The chain joins TRBV5-1 to TRBJ2-7; D unresolved. This CDR3 comprises 12 residues. Germline CDR1 is SGHRS and CDR2 is YFSETQ. Deletions cut 3 bases from V and 0 bases from J, with 4 bases between.

The CDR3 DNA is TGCGCCAGCAGCCAAACCCTAGCGGGAGTCCCCGAGCAGTACTTC. It encodes CASSQTLAGVPEQYF. The gene calls are TRBV5-1 and TRBJ2-7, with TRBD2 matching 10 bases. Per the germline V gene, CDR1 is SGHRS and CDR2 is YFSETQ. This CDR3 spans 15 amino acids. With V trimmed by 4 bases and J by 6 bases, 10 bases remained unmatched.

The J gene is TRBJ2-1, the V gene TRBV6-5; TRBD1 agrees at 10 bases. Germline values: CDR1 MNHEY, CDR2 SVGAGI. Trimming at V came to 5 bases and at J to 5 bases, leaving 6 bases not matched to a gene. This CDR3 has 15 amino acids. CDR3 coding DNA: TGTGCCAGCAGTCACAGGGACAGGGGAAACAATGAGCAGTTCTTC. Residues: CASSHRDRGNNEQFF.

As for this clone: Other DNA sequences from this sample encode an identical CDR3 as well. This rearrangement joins TRBV6-4 to TRBJ2-2; unclear D gene. The CDR3 is made up of 13 amino acids. Per the germline V gene, CDR1 is MRHNA and CDR2 is SNTAGT. V lost 4 bases to trimming and J lost 1 base, with 4 bases between them. The CDR3 protein is CASSGENTGELFF. The CDR3 DNA follows: TGTGCCAGCAGTGGAGAGAACACCGGGGAGCTGTTTTTT.

This sequence joins TRBV21-1 and TRBJ2-6; TRBD1, as called in the table, went unchecked against the DNA. TRBV21-1 is designated a pseudogene. The CDR3 spans 17 residues. CDR3: CASSLGTGTSGANVLTF. The CDR3 region has the DNA TGTGCCAGCAGCTTGGGGACAGGGACCTCTGGGGCCAACGTCCTGACTTTC.

The V and J genes are TRBV10-3 and TRBJ2-1; 9 positions match TRBD2. This CDR3 spans 13 amino acids. From germline, CDR1 is ENHRY and CDR2 SYGVKD. J lost 10 bases, V lost 6 bases, and 7 bases had no gene match. CDR3 coding DNA: TGTGCCATCAGCACGGGACTAGCAGAAGAGCAGTTCTTC. Protein sequence: CAISTGLAEEQFF.

The chain couples TRBV2 to TRBJ2-7; 8 bases match TRBD1. With 0 bases clipped from V and 2 bases from J, the junction kept 3 bases outside the gene matches. Germline CDR1 is SNHLY and CDR2 is FYNNEI. The CDR3 length is 15 residues. CDR3 residues: CASSEAPGQAYEQYF. CDR3 coding DNA: TGTGCCAGCAGTGAAGCGCCGGGACAGGCCTACGAGCAGTACTTC.